The source of this TCR beta chain is a study of blood T cell repertoires in COVID-19. The wider study: The United States, Italy and Spain supplied acute and convalescent COVID-19 samples. T cells, B-cell-depleted T cells, or PBMCs supplied cDNA or gDNA.

Data came from immunoSEQ multiplex PCR; TCRdb stores just in-frame clones and leaves some out. The sample shows 250,000 to 400,000 clones, 75% to 90% of them seen only once. Sequenced material: peripheral blood. The sequence was obtained from a woman younger than 45 with COVID-19, enrolled during active disease.

The CDR3 coding sequence is TGCGCCAGCAGCTTGGGGGTCCTTCGGGCTGGAAACACCATATATTTT. Its protein is CASSLGVLRAGNTIYF. J is TRBJ1-3 and V is TRBV5-1; D is unclear. CDR1 and CDR2 from the germline V gene are SGHRS and YFSETQ. This CDR3 has 16 residues. V lost 0 bases and J 2 bases, leaving 12 bases between the germline ends.